A selection of T cell receptor beta chains follows, all from one sample in a study of human T cells and chemical hapten exposure. TCRdb re-called the RACE reads with MiXCR, one entry per CDR3 protein. The sample holds about 350,000 distinct CDR3 sequences; roughly 6% are singletons and the top ten take about 6%. This material consisted of whole blood, taken in connection with sensitization to the hapten diphenylcyclopropenone (DPC). All receptors derive from a woman aged 18 to 35 with alopecia areata. Some clones in this sample may be carry-over from other donors' samples. The CDR3 runs from the conserved cysteine through the conserved F or W. The order of the fields is V gene, clone size, J gene, D gene, CDR3 DNA, CDR3 protein. The D gene is left open where the match is weak. Where a row states a size, it is once, few, many or the class of an expanded clone; other rows omit it.

v_gene: TRBV4-2; abundance: .; j_gene: TRBJ2-3; d_gene: .; CDR3nt: TGTGCCAGCAGCCAAGATGGGTATACGCAGTATTTT; CDR3aa: CASSQDGYTQYF
v_gene: TRBV3-1; abundance: many; j_gene: TRBJ1-4; d_gene: TRBD1; CDR3nt: TGTGCCAGCAAGTGCAGACAGGGAAATGAAAAACTGTTTTTT; CDR3aa: CASKCRQGNEKLFF
v_gene: TRBV6-6; abundance: .; j_gene: TRBJ2-1; d_gene: TRBD1; CDR3nt: TGTGCCAGCAGTCTCAACCGGGACAGGGGCTTCAATGAGCAGTTCTTC; CDR3aa: CASSLNRDRGFNEQFF
v_gene: TRBV3-1; abundance: few; j_gene: TRBJ2-5; d_gene: .; CDR3nt: TGTGCCAGCAGCCATCGCCACCCCTCCCGGCCCCAGTACTTC; CDR3aa: CASSHRHPSRPQYF
v_gene: TRBV2; abundance: .; j_gene: TRBJ1-4; d_gene: .; CDR3nt: TGTGCCAGTAATTTAGGGGATGAAAAACTGTTTTTT; CDR3aa: CASNLGDEKLFF
v_gene: TRBV7-2; abundance: .; j_gene: TRBJ2-3; d_gene: TRBD2; CDR3nt: TGTGCCAGCAGCAAGCCGGGACTAGAGTCAGATACGCAGTATTTT; CDR3aa: CASSKPGLESDTQYF
v_gene: TRBV5-1; abundance: many; j_gene: TRBJ1-1; d_gene: .; CDR3nt: TGCGCCAGCAGCTTGGATGGGGCCGACCGGACTGAAGCTTTCTTT; CDR3aa: CASSLDGADRTEAFF
v_gene: TRBV12-2; abundance: many; j_gene: TRBJ1-5; d_gene: .; CDR3nt: TGTGCAAGTCGCTTAGCGACTACCCGACAGGGCGTCAATCAGCCCCAGCATTTT; CDR3aa: CASRLATTRQGVNQPQHF
v_gene: TRBV4-3; abundance: .; j_gene: TRBJ1-1; d_gene: .; CDR3nt: TGCGCCAGCAGCCAAGACGTCAGGCTGAACACTGAAGCTTTCTTT; CDR3aa: CASSQDVRLNTEAFF
v_gene: TRBV7-2; abundance: .; j_gene: TRBJ1-1; d_gene: .; CDR3nt: TGTGCCAGCAGCTTAGGTTACAGCAGGAACACTGAAGCTTTCTTT; CDR3aa: CASSLGYSRNTEAFF
v_gene: TRBV7-2; abundance: many; j_gene: TRBJ2-1; d_gene: .; CDR3nt: TGTGCCAGCAGCTTAATGCAGGGTGGGGATGAGCAGTTCTTC; CDR3aa: CASSLMQGGDEQFF
v_gene: TRBV7-3; abundance: many; j_gene: TRBJ1-2; d_gene: TRBD1; CDR3nt: TGTGCCAGCAGCTCTCCCCGGACAGGGGTTTTTGGCTACACCTTC; CDR3aa: CASSSPRTGVFGYTF
v_gene: TRBV11-2; abundance: few; j_gene: TRBJ1-1; d_gene: TRBD1; CDR3nt: TGTGCCAGCAGCTTCAGAACTCAGGGGGCTGAAGCTTTCTTT; CDR3aa: CASSFRTQGAEAFF
v_gene: TRBV18; abundance: many; j_gene: TRBJ1-5; d_gene: .; CDR3nt: TGTGCCAGCTCACCAGGCAGGGTGGATCAGCCCCAGCATTTT; CDR3aa: CASSPGRVDQPQHF
v_gene: TRBV12-3/TRBV12-4; abundance: few; j_gene: TRBJ2-1; d_gene: TRBD2; CDR3nt: TGTGCCAGCAGCAGGGGACTAGACTACAATGAGCAGTTCTTC; CDR3aa: CASSRGLDYNEQFF
v_gene: TRBV12-3/TRBV12-4; abundance: many; j_gene: TRBJ1-1; d_gene: .; CDR3nt: TGTGCCTCCCGGGGATTCCTGGAAGCTTTCTTT; CDR3aa: CASRGFLEAFF
v_gene: TRBV24-1; abundance: few; j_gene: TRBJ2-3; d_gene: TRBD1; CDR3nt: TGTGCCACCAGTGATTCAGGACAGGGAGCAGATACGCAGTATTTT; CDR3aa: CATSDSGQGADTQYF
v_gene: TRBV10-3; abundance: .; j_gene: TRBJ1-2; d_gene: TRBD1; CDR3nt: TGTGCCACCCAACAAGCCGGGACAGTAATTTATGGCTACACCTTC; CDR3aa: CATQQAGTVIYGYTF
v_gene: TRBV4-3; abundance: .; j_gene: TRBJ1-4; d_gene: .; CDR3nt: TGCGCCAGCAGCCAAGCCGGGCAGGCCCCGAATGAAAAACTGTTTTTT; CDR3aa: CASSQAGQAPNEKLFF
v_gene: TRBV29-1; abundance: many; j_gene: TRBJ1-4; d_gene: .; CDR3nt: TGCAGCGTTGTAACGGGGCCGAAACTGTTTTTT; CDR3aa: CSVVTGPKLFF
v_gene: TRBV7-2; abundance: .; j_gene: TRBJ1-2; d_gene: .; CDR3nt: TGTGCCAGCAGCTTAGACAGGGCTAGTGGCTACACCTTC; CDR3aa: CASSLDRASGYTF
v_gene: TRBV18; abundance: .; j_gene: TRBJ2-7; d_gene: .; CDR3nt: TGTGCCAGCTCACCACCGAAGGCGACTTACGAGCAGTACTTC; CDR3aa: CASSPPKATYEQYF
v_gene: TRBV4-2; abundance: many; j_gene: TRBJ2-3; d_gene: .; CDR3nt: TGTGCCAGCAGCCAAGAGTCCAGGTCCCCAGATACGCAGTATTTT; CDR3aa: CASSQESRSPDTQYF
v_gene: TRBV6-5; abundance: .; j_gene: TRBJ1-3; d_gene: .; CDR3nt: TGTGCCAGCAGCTTCGGGGTCACCACCGGGGGAGGAAACACCATATATTTT; CDR3aa: CASSFGVTTGGGNTIYF
v_gene: TRBV7-2; abundance: .; j_gene: TRBJ1-1; d_gene: .; CDR3nt: TGTGCCAGCAGCTTAGGGTTTTGGGGGGCCCTACAGGACACTGAAGCTTTCTTT; CDR3aa: CASSLGFWGALQDTEAFF
v_gene: TRBV4-1; abundance: .; j_gene: TRBJ1-6; d_gene: .; CDR3nt: TGCGCCAGCAGCCAAGCGGGACGAATTCAGGGCTATAATTCACCCCTCCACTTT; CDR3aa: CASSQAGRIQGYNSPLHF
v_gene: TRBV18; abundance: many; j_gene: TRBJ1-1; d_gene: .; CDR3nt: TGTGCCAGCTCACCATCTCCAGGGTTGCTCACTGAAGCTTTCTTT; CDR3aa: CASSPSPGLLTEAFF
v_gene: TRBV29-1; abundance: few; j_gene: TRBJ2-7; d_gene: .; CDR3nt: TGCAGCGTTGTCCCAGGGGAAGCCTACGAGCAGTACTTC; CDR3aa: CSVVPGEAYEQYF
v_gene: TRBV29-1; abundance: .; j_gene: TRBJ2-2; d_gene: .; CDR3nt: TGCAGCGTTGAGGGGCCGAACACCGGGGAGCTGTTTTTT; CDR3aa: CSVEGPNTGELFF
v_gene: TRBV28; abundance: many; j_gene: TRBJ2-7; d_gene: TRBD1; CDR3nt: TGTGCCAGCAGGGTACAGGGGGCCTACGAGCAGTACTTC; CDR3aa: CASRVQGAYEQYF